This TCR beta chain was sequenced during a study of blood T cell repertoires in COVID-19. Germline values: CDR1 LNHDA, CDR2 SQIVND (reference sequence). With 5 bases removed from V and 5 bases from J, the gap between germline ends came to 15 bases. This CDR3 is 14 amino acids long. Here immunoSEQ multiplex PCR was the method, and the copy in TCRdb shows in-frame clones only, minus some. Among under 150,000 clones, roughly 80% were seen once, and the ten largest hold roughly 9%. The chain has TRBV19 and TRBJ1-1; maybe TRBD1 (6 bases). Sample: peripheral blood. The receptor comes from a woman aged 50 to 60 with active or convalescent COVID-19. The chain's CDR3 is CASSSQGMGTEAFF. The CDR3 DNA reads as TGTGCCAGTAGTTCCCAGGGGATGGGAACTGAAGCTTTCTTT.